This paragraph reports one T cell receptor beta chain. The method was immunoSEQ multiplex PCR; TCRdb's version includes in-frame clones alone and lacks a portion of them. The sample consists of over 100,000 clones, about 89% of them appearing once. The data are from a study of blood T cell repertoires in COVID-19. V lost 0 bases, J lost 0 bases, and 12 bases lay in between. The CDR3 covers 16 residues. Germline V gene lookup returns CDR1 SGHRS and CDR2 YFSETQ. The sequence was obtained from a man aged 35-49 years with acute or convalescent COVID-19. The J gene is TRBJ1-1, the V gene TRBV5-1; D is unresolved. The sample consisted of peripheral blood. The CDR3 nucleotides are TGCGCCAGCAGCTTGGTGGCAAACCCCCTGAACACTGAAGCTTTCTTT. Protein product: CASSLVANPLNTEAFF.